This TCR beta chain is from a study of blood T cell repertoires in COVID-19. Overall study context: Sample material is recorded as cDNA or gDNA derived from T cells, B-cell-depleted T cells, or PBMCs.

Per the authors' pipeline: Amplification with reference gene primers provided the estimates of nucleated cell counts. Measured with immunoSEQ multiplex PCR; TCRdb has only the in-frame clones, and not every one. The D gene and trimming were derived from the DNA, and the V and J assignments and clone size from that table. The table records under 30,000 clones, about nine tenths of them present only once. Only one count was recorded for this clone. The TCR was taken from a woman of 80 years or more with active or convalescent COVID-19. The specimen sequenced was peripheral blood.

CDR3 sequence (DNA): TGTGCCAGCAGCCAGAGGTCCGGGAGGGTTTTGGATGAGCAGTTCTTC. Encoded protein: CASSQRSGRVLDEQFF. The rearrangement links TRBV7-3 to TRBJ2-1, with TRBD2 matching 8 bases. Germline V gives CDR1 SGHTA, CDR2 FQGTGA. The CDR3 runs 16 residues. The ends lost 5 bases at V and 8 bases at J; junction bases unmatched: 14.